This TCR beta chain was documented in a study of early T cells in non-severe SARS-CoV-2 infection. Background on the study: Sequencing input comprised bulk RNA from unsorted whole blood; chain pairing was not available.

Per germline, CDR1 LGHNT and CDR2 FRNRAP. V shed 0 bases and J 3 bases; nucleotides not matched to a gene: 3. The CDR3 runs 15 residues. The sample holds many counts of this clonotype. TCRdb ran MiXCR on the 5' RACE reads and lists one entry per CDR3 protein. The table lists 65,000 to 75,000 distinct CDR3 sequences, roughly 11% of them singletons. The chain is built from TRBV12-5 and TRBJ2-7; 9 bases map to TRBD1. The sample consisted of whole blood. This clonotype was sampled from an adult who was a healthcare worker with PCR-confirmed SARS-CoV-2 infection or an uninfected control (not recorded which). CDR3 sequence: CASGLVGDRDYEQYF. CDR3 DNA sequence: TGTGCTAGTGGTTTGGTGGGGGACAGGGACTACGAGCAGTACTTC.